This T cell receptor beta chain was sequenced for a study of blood T cells in healthy people across ages. Whole-study results and caveats: Across the age range, TCR beta diversity per million T cells fell in a roughly linear way.

The CDR3 sequence is 14 residues long. Deletions cut 3 bases from V and 3 bases from J, with 11 bases between. PCR was performed a second time for about 7 to 12 cycles using a sample-barcoded 5' primer and a J-beta primer mix. Each single sample gave us at least 2.5 million CDR3-containing paired-end reads. TCRdb fed the 5' RACE reads into MiXCR, producing one record per CDR3 protein. The data contain around 2 million distinct CDR3 sequences, roughly two fifths of them singletons. Turning to this clonotype: What it binds is unknown.

The source is a human donor in good health. This sequence joins TRBV12-3 or TRBV12-4 and TRBJ1-1; possibly TRBD1 for D (5 bases). Sequencing input: blood. The CDR3 is CASSFYGADTEAFF. The CDR3 bases are TGTGCCAGCAGTTTTTATGGGGCCGACACTGAAGCTTTCTTT.